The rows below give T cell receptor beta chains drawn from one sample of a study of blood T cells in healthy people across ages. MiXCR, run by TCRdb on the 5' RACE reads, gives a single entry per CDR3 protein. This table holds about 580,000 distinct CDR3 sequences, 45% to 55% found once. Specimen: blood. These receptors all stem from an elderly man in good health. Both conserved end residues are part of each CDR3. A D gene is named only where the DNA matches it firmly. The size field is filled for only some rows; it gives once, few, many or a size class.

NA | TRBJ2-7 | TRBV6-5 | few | CASSSPRGGSSYEQYF | TGTGCCAGCAGTTCTCCCAGGGGGGGCAGCTCCTACGAGCAGTACTTC
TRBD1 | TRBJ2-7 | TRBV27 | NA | CASSLDRTGPAYEQYF | TGTGCCAGCAGTCTCGACAGGACAGGTCCGGCCTACGAGCAGTACTTC
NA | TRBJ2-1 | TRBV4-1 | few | CASSQAGTRGYYNEQFF | TGCGCCAGCAGCCAAGCCGGGACAAGGGGCTACTACAATGAGCAGTTCTTC
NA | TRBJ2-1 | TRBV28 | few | CASSSPAGTGTYNEQFF | TGTGCCAGCAGTTCTCCCGCCGGCACAGGGACGTACAATGAGCAGTTCTTC
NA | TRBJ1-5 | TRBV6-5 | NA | CASSSLSGINQPQHF | TGTGCCAGCAGTTCCCTAAGCGGGATCAATCAGCCCCAGCATTTT
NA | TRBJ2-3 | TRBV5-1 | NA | CASSPRRQYLSDTQYF | TGCGCCAGCAGCCCTCGACGTCAGTACTTGTCAGATACGCAGTATTTT
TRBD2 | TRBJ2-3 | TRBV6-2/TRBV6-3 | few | CASTAGVGTQYF | TGTGCCAGCACAGCGGGAGTAGGTACGCAGTATTTT
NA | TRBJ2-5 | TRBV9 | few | CASSVALGSETQYF | TGTGCCAGCAGCGTAGCTTTAGGGTCGGAGACCCAGTACTTC
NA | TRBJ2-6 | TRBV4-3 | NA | CASSQDAAGANVLTF | TGCGCCAGCAGCCAGGATGCCGCTGGGGCCAACGTCCTGACTTTC
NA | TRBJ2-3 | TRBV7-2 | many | CASSLDDSRDTQYF | TGTGCCAGCAGCTTAGACGACAGCCGGGATACGCAGTATTTT
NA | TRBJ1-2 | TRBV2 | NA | CASLETAAYGYTF | TGTGCCAGCCTAGAGACAGCGGCCTATGGCTACACCTTC
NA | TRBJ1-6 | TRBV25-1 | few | CASRALVDSPLHF | TGTGCCAGCAGGGCTCTAGTGGATTCACCCCTCCACTTT
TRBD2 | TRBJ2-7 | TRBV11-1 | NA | CASSLTQTSGHSSYEQYF | TGTGCCAGCAGCTTAACCCAAACTAGCGGCCACAGCTCCTACGAGCAGTACTTC
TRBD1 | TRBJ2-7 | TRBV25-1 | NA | CASSGVPGQGYEQYF | TGTGCCAGCAGTGGAGTTCCGGGACAGGGCTACGAGCAGTACTTC
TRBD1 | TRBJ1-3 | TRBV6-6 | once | CASSSRTGIAGNTIYF | TGTGCCAGCAGTTCGAGGACAGGGATCGCTGGAAACACCATATATTTT
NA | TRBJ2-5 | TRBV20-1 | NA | CSAVEVAVVETQYF | TGCAGTGCCGTGGAAGTAGCGGTCGTGGAGACCCAGTACTTC
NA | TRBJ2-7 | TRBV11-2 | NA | CASSFHSGSYEQYF | TGTGCCAGCAGCTTCCATAGCGGTTCCTACGAGCAGTACTTC
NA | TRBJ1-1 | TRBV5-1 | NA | CASSLSGSNTEAFF | TGCGCCAGCAGCCTGTCGGGCAGCAACACTGAAGCTTTCTTT
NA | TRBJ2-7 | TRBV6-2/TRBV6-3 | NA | CASSSAGSSYEQYF | TGTGCCAGCAGTTCGGCAGGCAGCTCCTACGAGCAGTACTTC
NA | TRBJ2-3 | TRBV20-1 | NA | CSAHGPGPVADTQYF | TGCAGTGCCCACGGTCCGGGGCCGGTCGCAGATACGCAGTATTTT